The 7 T cell receptor beta chains below all came from one sample that was sequenced in a study of blood T cell repertoires in COVID-19 (TCRdb year 2020). Library preparation employed the immunoSEQ multiplex PCR assay. Not all clones reach the TCRdb copy of this immuneACCESS table, which keeps in-frame sequences only. Checked studies attribute under half of the gap to unresolved V genes and leave the rest unexplained. In all, the sample holds 360,000 or so clones, and 85% to 90% of those were seen once. Less than 2% of the sample rests with the top ten. Material for sequencing was PBMCs or T cells enriched from blood (not recorded which). These receptors were collected from a woman in her 30s who had recovered from COVID-19.

CDR3 in amino acids: CASSMRGNTIYF. CDR3 coding DNA: TGTGCCAGCAGTATGCGAGGAAACACCATATATTTT. This sequence joins TRBV3-1 (or the pseudogene TRBV3-2) and TRBJ1-3; unclear D gene. The CDR3 is 12 residues long. Per the germline V gene, CDR1 is LGHDT and CDR2 is YNNKEL (reference sequence). V lost 6 bases and J lost 4, with 7 bases in between.

The chain couples TRBV5-1 to TRBJ1-1; 7 bases are a match to TRBD1. CDR3 length: 14 amino acids. The trim removed 5 bases at V and 2 bases at J, leaving 6 bases unmatched. The germline V gene encodes CDR1 SGHRS and CDR2 YFSETQ. For the CDR3, the DNA is TGCGCCAGCAGTTCGGACAGGATCAACACTGAAGCTTTCTTT. This codes for CASSSDRINTEAFF.

This rearrangement joins TRBV9 to TRBJ2-7, with TRBD2 as a possible D gene (7 bases). CDR1 and CDR2 (germline): SGDLS, YYNGEE. This CDR3 has 14 amino acids. The ends were cut back, 0 bases at V and 5 bases at J, with 12 bases in the middle. CDR3 DNA: TGTGCCAGCAGCGTAGGAGGGGGGGCGGACGAGCAGTACTTC. The encoded protein is CASSVGGGADEQYF.

The rearrangement joins TRBV24-1 to TRBJ2-7; 15 positions agree with TRBD2. The V gene's germline CDR1 is KGHDR and CDR2 SFDVKD. V gave up 2 bases and J gave up 6 bases; unmatched junction bases: 1. This CDR3 comprises 15 residues. This CDR3 is CATSDSGLAGGEQYF. Written as DNA, the CDR3 is TGTGCCACCAGTGATTCGGGACTAGCGGGAGGCGAGCAGTACTTC.

The chain employs TRBV13 and TRBJ1-1; no reliable D call. Trimming removed 8 bases from V and 7 bases from J, with 14 bases in between. From germline, CDR1 is PRHDT and CDR2 FYEKMQ (reference sequence). This CDR3 has 12 residues. CDR3 sequence reads: CASGIYRGEAFF. In DNA form, the CDR3 reads TGTGCCAGCGGGATTTACCGGGGTGAAGCTTTCTTT.

The rearrangement joins TRBV4-1 to TRBJ1-3, with D possibly TRBD1 on 6 matching bases. CDR3 length: 19 residues. The germline V and J ends were trimmed by 4 bases and 0 bases, with 22 bases remaining between them. The V gene's germline CDR1 is MGHRA and CDR2 YSYEKL. In nucleotides, the CDR3 is TGCGCCAGCAGCCCCCTAGGGGGTGACAGGTCGTTCTCTGGAAACACCATATATTTT. The encoded protein is CASSPLGGDRSFSGNTIYF.

The rearrangement joins TRBV27 to TRBJ1-1, with D maybe TRBD1 (6 bases). CDR1 MNHEY and CDR2 SMNVEV come from the germline V gene (reference sequence). This CDR3 is built from 16 residues. Trimming left V 4 bases short and J 0 bases short, with 15 bases between. Written as DNA, the CDR3 is TGTGCCAGCAGTTCCCACCTTCAGGGGATGAACACTGAAGCTTTCTTT. Protein product: CASSSHLQGMNTEAFF.